This T cell receptor (beta chain) was recovered during a study of identical twins. The donor group consisted entirely of healthy Caucasians. TCRdb re-analysed the 5' RACE reads in MiXCR, keeping a single row per CDR3 protein. Of under 350,000 distinct CDR3 sequences in the sample, 8.5% to 9.5% were seen once. This clonotype has only a few counts. Antigen unknown. With 5 bases clipped from V and 2 bases from J, the junction kept 3 bases outside the gene matches. The CDR3 is made up of 14 amino acids. Germline lookup yields CDR1 SEHNR and CDR2 FQNEAQ (reference sequence). Study outcomes and limitations: Among monozygotic twins, out-of-frame TCR alpha sharing exceeded what models predicted.

The same data also went into a second study, on yellow fever vaccine responses in identical twins.

The TCR was taken from a woman in her late teens or twenties in good health. The sequencing sample was made of CD8+ T cells sorted from blood. The V gene is TRBV7-9, the J gene TRBJ1-1; 9 nucleotides align to TRBD1. Written as DNA, the CDR3 is TGTGCCAGCAGCGCGGGACAGGGAAACACTGAAGCTTTCTTT. Protein product: CASSAGQGNTEAFF.